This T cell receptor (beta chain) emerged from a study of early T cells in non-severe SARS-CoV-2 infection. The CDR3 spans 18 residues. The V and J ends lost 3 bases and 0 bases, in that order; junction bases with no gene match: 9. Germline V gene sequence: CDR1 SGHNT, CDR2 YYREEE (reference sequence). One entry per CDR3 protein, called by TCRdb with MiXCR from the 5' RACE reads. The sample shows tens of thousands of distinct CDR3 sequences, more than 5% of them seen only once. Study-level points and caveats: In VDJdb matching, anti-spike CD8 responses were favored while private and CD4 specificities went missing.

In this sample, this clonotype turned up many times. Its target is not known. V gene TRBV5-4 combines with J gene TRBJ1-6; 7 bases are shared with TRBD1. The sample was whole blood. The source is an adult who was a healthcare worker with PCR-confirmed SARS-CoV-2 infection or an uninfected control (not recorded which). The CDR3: CASSWEQGPSSYNSPLHF. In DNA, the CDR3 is TGTGCCAGCAGCTGGGAACAGGGGCCGAGCTCCTATAATTCACCCCTCCACTTT.